Given below is one T cell receptor (beta chain) in context. This entry comes from a study of shared clonotypes between healthy human individuals. Naive CD8 populations comprised CD45RO-negative cells positively selected for CCR7, excluding terminally differentiated effector memory CD45RA+ cells. TCRdb's table, derived via immunoSEQ multiplex PCR, lists solely in-frame clones and lacks some. The repertoire has around 2,100,000 clones, approximately 94% of them found once; the top ten carry 1.2%. With V trimmed by 0 bases and J by 3 bases, 7 bases remained unmatched. This CDR3 comprises 17 residues. Germline lookup yields CDR1 SGHVS and CDR2 FQNEAQ.

The chain is built from TRBV7-8 and TRBJ2-7, with 11 bases that match TRBD1. The clonotype was recovered from a man younger than 35 in good health. Sequencing was performed on naive CD8+ T cells sorted from blood. Here the CDR3 reads CASSLAVSGTGGYEQYF. The CDR3 DNA reads TGTGCCAGCAGCTTAGCCGTATCCGGGACAGGGGGCTACGAGCAGTACTTC.